Presented here are 12 T cell receptor beta chains from one specimen sequenced in a study of shared clonotypes between healthy human individuals. Generated by immunoSEQ multiplex PCR, the TCRdb table keeps only in-frame clones and is missing some. The table includes about 640,000 clones, approximately 79% detected once. Source material: memory CD4+ T cells sorted from blood. Subset indicated: CD45RA-negative fraction. The receptors were gathered from a young woman in good health.

This clone came up a few times. The V gene is TRBV4-1, the J gene TRBJ1-1; no firm D call. The germline V gene has CDR1 MGHRA and CDR2 YSYEKL. The V end was cut by 0 bases, the J end by 3 bases, with 5 bases between. CDR3 size: 13 residues. The CDR3 sequence: CASSQERDTEAFF. CDR3 DNA: TGCGCCAGCAGCCAAGAGCGGGACACTGAAGCTTTCTTT.

This clone was detected only a few times. The J gene is TRBJ1-2, the V gene TRBV5-1; D is undetermined. Trimming cost V 4 bases and J 4 bases, with 20 bases left between them. The CDR3 extends over 16 amino acids. Germline V gene lookup returns CDR1 SGHRS and CDR2 YFSETQ. The CDR3 region has the DNA TGCGCCAGCAGCCAAGGAACGTCGGGGAGCGGCTATGGCTACACCTTC. It is translated as CASSQGTSGSGYGYTF.

The genes are TRBV19 and TRBJ1-1; the D gene is possibly TRBD1 (5 bases). The CDR3 spans 14 residues. Germline V gene sequence: CDR1 LNHDA, CDR2 SQIVND (reference sequence). Trimming removed 1 base from V and 6 bases from J, with 12 bases in between. DNA of the CDR3: TGTGCCAGTAGTATAGCAGGGTCGGCGTCTGAAGCTTTCTTT. This codes for CASSIAGSASEAFF.

This clone has a count of ten or more. V usage is TRBV29-1 and J usage is TRBJ2-3; a weak D match, TRBD2 (6 bases). CDR1 is SQVTM and CDR2 is ANQGSEA in the germline V gene. This CDR3 region has 14 residues. V was clipped by 6 bases and J by 7 bases, with 20 bases between them. DNA for the CDR3: TGCAGCGTGACTACTGGAGGGCCCTCAAATACGCAGTATTTT. Translation gives CSVTTGGPSNTQYF.

The chain uses TRBV4-2 and TRBJ1-5; tentatively, D is TRBD1 (6 bases). Trimming left V 4 bases short and J 0 bases short, with 10 bases between. Germline V gene data show CDR1 as LGHNA and CDR2 as YNFKEQ. The CDR3 is 15 amino acids. CDR3 DNA: TGTGCCAGCAGCCGTTCAGGGGATAGCAATCAGCCCCAGCATTTT. It specifies CASSRSGDSNQPQHF.

The rearrangement links TRBV11-2 to TRBJ2-3, with 7 bases lining up with TRBD1. Unmatched junction bases numbered 13, after V lost 5 bases and J lost 2 bases. The CDR3 is made up of 17 amino acids. Per germline, CDR1 SGHAT and CDR2 FQNNGV. CDR3 loop: CASSPTGVGRATDTQYF. The CDR3 DNA follows: TGTGCCAGCAGCCCCACAGGGGTCGGTCGGGCCACAGATACGCAGTATTTT.

For the CDR3, the DNA is TGTGCCAGCAGCAGAGACTCCGGGAGTTACACTGAAGCTTTCTTT. This sequence encodes CASSRDSGSYTEAFF. The chain couples TRBV2 to TRBJ1-1; no definite D call. The CDR3 is made up of 15 amino acids. V was clipped by 6 bases and J by 3 bases, with 17 bases between them. Germline V CDR1 and CDR2: SNHLY, FYNNEI. Looking up the rest from reference TRBV2 and TRBJ1-1 gives the full variable domain: EPEVTQTPSHQVTQMGQEVILRCVPISNHLYFYWYRQILGQKVEFLVSFYNNEISEKSEIFDDQFSVERPDGSNFTLKIRSTKLEDSAMYFCASSRDSGSYTEAFFGQGTRLTVV.

This clone was picked up one time. V and J are TRBV6-5 and TRBJ2-7; D gene uncertain. V shed 0 bases and J shed 1 base, with 10 bases lying between them. Per the germline V gene, CDR1 is MNHEY and CDR2 is SVGAGI. The CDR3 has 15 amino acids. This CDR3 is CASSYSTASSYEQYF. The CDR3 DNA follows: TGTGCCAGCAGTTACTCGACGGCGTCTTCCTACGAGCAGTACTTC.

This sequence joins TRBV11-3 and TRBJ2-3, with D tentatively TRBD2 (6 bases). The CDR3 has 15 amino acids. Trimming pared 5 bases from V and 6 bases from J, leaving 18 bases between. Germline lookup yields CDR1 SGHNT and CDR2 YENEEA. CDR3: CASSRRRGGLDTQYF. CDR3 sequence (DNA): TGTGCCAGCAGCCGTCGGCGGGGCGGGTTGGATACGCAGTATTTT.

The V call is TRBV7-6, the J call TRBJ1-5; tentative D call: TRBD1 (5 bases). The CDR3 runs to 15 residues. Germline lookup yields CDR1 SGHVS and CDR2 FNYEAQ. The V end lost 0 bases, the J end lost 4 bases, and 10 bases lay between the germline ends. The CDR3 spells CASSLAEGPNQPQHF. CDR3 DNA sequence: TGTGCCAGCAGCTTAGCAGAGGGGCCTAATCAGCCCCAGCATTTT. Filled out from reference TRBV7-6 and TRBJ1-5, the complete variable domain reads GAGVSQSPRYKVTKRGQDVALRCDPISGHVSLYWYRQALGQGPEFLTYFNYEAQQDKSGLPNDRFSAERPEGSISTLTIQRTEQRDSAMYRCASSLAEGPNQPQHFGDGTRLSIL.

The chain uses TRBV7-8 and TRBJ1-1; D gene ambiguous. The CDR3 consists of 16 residues. V was cut by 2 bases and J by 1 base, with 14 bases left in between. Germline values: CDR1 SGHVS, CDR2 FQNEAQ. The DNA of the CDR3 is TGTGCCAGCAGCTTAAGTTCGGGCAGAGAGAACACTGAAGCTTTCTTT. It yields the protein CASSLSSGRENTEAFF.

This clone was seen only a few times. V and J are TRBV6-4 and TRBJ1-5; D gene unclear. Trimming left V 4 bases short and J 4 bases short, with 8 bases between. Germline V gives CDR1 MRHNA, CDR2 SNTAGT. CDR3 length: 13 residues. CDR3: CASSVAANQPQHF. In DNA form, the CDR3 reads TGTGCCAGCAGTGTGGCAGCAAATCAGCCCCAGCATTTT.